A single sample is the source of the 6 T cell receptor beta chains below, sequenced in a study of post-analysis software for immune sequencing data. General study results and limits: Compared with controls, patients had more of about 5 TRBV segments, including TRBV5-6, TRBV5-1 and TRBV20-1.

Their cognate antigens are unknown. Built from TCR beta cDNA, the libraries had unique molecular identifiers in them. From the PCR reads, TCRdb called clonotypes with MiXCR, one entry per CDR3 protein. This sample has roughly 800,000 distinct CDR3 sequences, with about 27% found just once. The sequenced material came from blood. The receptors were sampled from a girl under 18 with multiple sclerosis.

This chain connects TRBV20-1 to TRBJ2-7; 7 bases are a match to TRBD1. Germline V gives CDR1 DFQATT, CDR2 SNEGSKA (reference sequence). This CDR3 has 14 amino acids. V trimming: 0 bases; J trimming: 5 bases; junction bases outside the gene matches: 7. For the CDR3, the DNA is TGCAGTGCTAGAGATTCCGGGACAGTTAACGAGCAGTACTTC. This codes for CSARDSGTVNEQYF.

On this clonotype: One end of the junction is discordant with germline, which a read error may explain. The V gene is TRBV3-1, the J gene TRBJ2-6, with D perhaps TRBD1 or TRBD2 (5 bases each). Germline V gene sequence: CDR1 LGHDT, CDR2 YNNKEL (reference sequence). There are 16 residues in the CDR3. CDR3 in DNA: TGTGCCAGCAGCCGTGCACGGGGCTCTGGGGCCAACGTCCGGACTTTC. Amino acids: CASSRARGSGANVRTF.

In its sample, this clonotype was seen once. The J gene is TRBJ2-3, the V gene TRBV20-1; weak D call: TRBD2 (5 bases). This CDR3 is 12 amino acids long. Germline-derived CDR1 and CDR2 are DFQATT and SNEGSKA (reference sequence). The CDR3 DNA sequence: TGCAGCGGAACTAGAGACACAGATACGCAGTATTTT. This encodes CSGTRDTDTQYF.

This sequence joins TRBV20-1 and TRBJ2-5, with D unresolved. Looked up from germline, CDR1 is DFQATT and CDR2 is SNEGSKA (reference sequence). The CDR3 length is 12 residues. V was clipped by 1 base and J by 2 bases, with 5 bases between them. The CDR3 loop reads CSARGVQETQYF. The CDR3 DNA follows: TGCAGTGCTAGAGGGGTACAAGAGACCCAGTACTTC.

V usage is TRBV25-1 and J usage is TRBJ2-5; TRBD2 is a possible D gene (6 bases). The CDR3 is 14 amino acids. V lost 6 bases to trimming and J lost 5 bases, with 16 bases between them. From germline, CDR1 is MGHDK and CDR2 SYGVNS. CDR3 sequence: CASSLGTSRETQYF. In DNA form, the CDR3 reads TGTGCCAGCAGCCTTGGGACTTCCCGGGAGACCCAGTACTTC. Combining the CDR3 with reference TRBV25-1 and TRBJ2-5 gives the whole variable domain EADIYQTPRYLVIGTGKKITLECSQTMGHDKMYWYQQDPGMELHLIHYSYGVNSTEKGDLSSESTVSRIRTEHFPLTLESARPSHTSQYLCASSLGTSRETQYFGPGTRLLVL.

The V gene is TRBV10-3, the J gene TRBJ1-2; 9 positions agree with TRBD1. CDR1 and CDR2 (germline): ENHRY, SYGVKD. The CDR3 sequence is 14 residues long. J was trimmed by 3 bases and V by 6 bases; bases with no gene match: 5. The CDR3 loop reads CAIRIGQGYYGYTF. CDR3 bases: TGTGCCATCAGGATAGGACAGGGGTACTATGGCTACACCTTC.